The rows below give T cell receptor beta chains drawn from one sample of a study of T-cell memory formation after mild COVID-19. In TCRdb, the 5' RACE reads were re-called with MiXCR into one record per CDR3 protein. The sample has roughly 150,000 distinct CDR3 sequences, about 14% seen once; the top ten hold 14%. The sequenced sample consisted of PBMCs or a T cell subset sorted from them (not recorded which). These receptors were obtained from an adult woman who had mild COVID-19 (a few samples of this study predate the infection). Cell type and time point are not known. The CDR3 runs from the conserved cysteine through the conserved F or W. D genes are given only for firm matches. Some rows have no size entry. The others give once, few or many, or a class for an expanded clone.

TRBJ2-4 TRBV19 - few CASKAGGLAGWTKNIQYF TGTGCCAGTAAGGCTGGCGGTTTGGCAGGGTGGACCAAAAACATTCAGTACTTC
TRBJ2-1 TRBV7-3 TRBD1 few CASSGGQGASYNEQFF TGTGCCAGCAGCGGTGGACAGGGCGCCTCCTACAATGAGCAGTTCTTC
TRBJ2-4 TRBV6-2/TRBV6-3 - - CATRGPRNIQYF TGTGCCACCCGGGGCCCGAGGAACATTCAGTACTTC
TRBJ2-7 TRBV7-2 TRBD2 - CASSFREGGEQYF TGTGCCAGCAGCTTCAGGGAGGGAGGAGAGCAGTACTTC
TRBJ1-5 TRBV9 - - CASSVGWGPGQPQHF TGTGCCAGCAGCGTAGGCTGGGGGCCGGGTCAGCCCCAGCATTTT
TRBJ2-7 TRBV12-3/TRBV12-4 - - CASSQRPYYEQYF TGTGCCAGCAGCCAGCGGCCTTATTACGAGCAGTACTTC
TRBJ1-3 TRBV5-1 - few CASSLAAAGSSGNTIYF TGCGCCAGCAGCTTGGCCGCGGCAGGATCATCTGGAAACACCATATATTTT
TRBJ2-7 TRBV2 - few CASSRDWRYEQYF TGTGCCAGCAGTCGGGACTGGCGGTACGAGCAGTACTTC
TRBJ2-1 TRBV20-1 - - CSACEGTYNEQFF TGCAGTGCTTGTGAGGGGACCTACAATGAGCAGTTCTTC
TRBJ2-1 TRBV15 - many CATSRVDSSNEQFF TGTGCCACCAGCAGAGTAGACTCGTCCAATGAGCAGTTCTTC
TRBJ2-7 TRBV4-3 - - CASSPGTRSYEQYF TGCGCCAGCAGCCCCGGGACAAGATCCTACGAGCAGTACTTC
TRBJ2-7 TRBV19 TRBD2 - CASSIGWTSGRAGYEQYF TGTGCCAGTAGTATTGGTTGGACTAGCGGGAGGGCCGGGTACGAGCAGTACTTC
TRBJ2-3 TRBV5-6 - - CASSILGPSVPRADTQYF TGTGCCAGCAGCATTTTAGGTCCCAGTGTACCGAGGGCAGATACGCAGTATTTT
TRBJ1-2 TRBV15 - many CATSSEPGSYGYTF TGTGCCACCAGCAGTGAGCCGGGGAGCTATGGCTACACCTTC
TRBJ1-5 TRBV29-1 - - CSVTGTASNQPQHF TGCAGCGTGACCGGGACGGCTAGCAATCAGCCCCAGCATTTT
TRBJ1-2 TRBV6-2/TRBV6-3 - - CASSTRQAANYGYTF TGTGCCAGCAGTACTCGACAGGCGGCTAACTATGGCTACACCTTC
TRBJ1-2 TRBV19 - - CASTAGFNYGYTF TGTGCCAGTACAGCGGGATTTAACTATGGCTACACCTTC
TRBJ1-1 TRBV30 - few CAWSFSWGGGTEAFF TGTGCCTGGAGTTTCTCTTGGGGCGGGGGCACTGAAGCTTTCTTT
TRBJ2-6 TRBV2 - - CAGTPDSAGANVLTF TGTGCCGGCACGCCGGACAGCGCTGGGGCCAACGTCCTGACTTTC
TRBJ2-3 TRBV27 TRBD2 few CASSLGLAGGSTDTQYF TGTGCCAGCAGTCTAGGACTAGCGGGAGGCAGCACAGATACGCAGTATTTT
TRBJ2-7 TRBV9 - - CASIVDPGYEQYF TGTGCCAGCATCGTAGATCCGGGGTACGAGCAGTACTTC
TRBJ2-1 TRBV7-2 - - CASSQRLQSYNEQFF TGTGCCAGCAGCCAACGACTTCAGTCCTACAATGAGCAGTTCTTC
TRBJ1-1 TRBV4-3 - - CASSQDRASEAFF TGCGCCAGCAGCCAAGACAGGGCTAGTGAAGCTTTCTTT
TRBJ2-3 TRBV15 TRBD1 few CATSSSRGPGDTQYF TGTGCCACCAGCAGTAGCAGGGGGCCGGGTGATACGCAGTATTTT
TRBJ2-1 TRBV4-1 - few CASSQVGFNEQFF TGCGCCAGCAGCCAAGTAGGGTTCAATGAGCAGTTCTTC
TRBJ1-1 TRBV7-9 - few CASSEWGHQNTEAFF TGTGCCAGCAGCGAATGGGGACACCAGAACACTGAAGCTTTCTTT
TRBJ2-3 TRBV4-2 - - CASSQTTRSTDTQYF TGTGCCAGCAGCCAAACCACTAGAAGTACAGATACGCAGTATTTT
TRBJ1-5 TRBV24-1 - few CATSDDTSVNQPQHF TGTGCCACCAGTGATGACACGTCGGTGAATCAGCCCCAGCATTTT
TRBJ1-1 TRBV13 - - CASSSGTAPAFF TGTGCCAGCAGCTCCGGGACCGCACCCGCTTTCTTT
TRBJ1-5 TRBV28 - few CASSLQLTNQPQHF TGTGCCAGCAGTTTACAGTTAACGAATCAGCCCCAGCATTTT
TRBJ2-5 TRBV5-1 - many CASSLSQGGRETQYF TGCGCCAGCAGCCTATCTCAGGGAGGTCGAGAGACCCAGTACTTC
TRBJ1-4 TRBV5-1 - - CASSPLREANEKLFF TGCGCCAGCAGCCCCCTCAGAGAAGCTAATGAAAAACTGTTTTTT
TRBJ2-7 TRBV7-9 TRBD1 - CASRPDRRQNKPYSYEQYF TGTGCCAGTAGGCCGGACAGGCGGCAGAACAAGCCCTACTCCTACGAGCAGTACTTC
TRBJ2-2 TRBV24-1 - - CATSDNTGELFF TGTGCCACCAGTGATAACACCGGGGAGCTGTTTTTT
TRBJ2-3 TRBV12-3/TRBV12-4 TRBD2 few CASSLLGSGGTDTQYF TGTGCCAGCAGTTTACTCGGATCGGGAGGAACAGATACGCAGTATTTT
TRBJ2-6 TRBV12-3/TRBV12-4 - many CASRSSGANVLTF TGTGCCAGCAGAAGTTCTGGGGCCAACGTCCTGACTTTC
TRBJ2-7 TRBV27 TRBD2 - CASSSAGDSYEQYF TGTGCCAGCAGTTCAGCGGGAGACTCCTACGAGCAGTACTTC
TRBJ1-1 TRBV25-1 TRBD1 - CASSEYGDRGTFF TGTGCCAGCAGTGAATATGGGGACAGGGGAACTTTCTTT
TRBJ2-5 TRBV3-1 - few CASSQKAGLETQYF TGTGCCAGCAGCCAAAAGGCAGGGCTGGAGACCCAGTACTTC
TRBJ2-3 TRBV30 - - CAWSVQARYTDTQYF TGTGCCTGGAGTGTACAAGCGCGTTACACAGATACGCAGTATTTT
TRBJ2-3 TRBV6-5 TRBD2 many CASHSGGAADTQYF TGTGCCAGTCATAGCGGGGGGGCCGCAGATACGCAGTATTTT
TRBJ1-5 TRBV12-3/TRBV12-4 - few CASTVGRNQPQHF TGTGCCAGCACTGTCGGGAGGAATCAGCCCCAGCATTTT
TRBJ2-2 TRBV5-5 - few CASSLQKGTYTGELFF TGTGCCAGCAGCTTGCAAAAAGGGACTTACACCGGGGAGCTGTTTTTT
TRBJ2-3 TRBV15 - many CATSRGRRIDTQYF TGTGCCACCAGCCGGGGCCGAAGAATAGATACGCAGTATTTT
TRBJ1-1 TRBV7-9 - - CASSVPGARNTEAFF TGTGCCAGCAGCGTCCCCGGGGCCAGGAACACTGAAGCTTTCTTT
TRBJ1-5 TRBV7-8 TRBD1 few CASSWTGADQPQHF TGTGCCAGCAGCTGGACAGGGGCCGATCAGCCCCAGCATTTT
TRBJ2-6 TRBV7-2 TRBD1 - CASSAGQGFVPGANVLTF TGTGCCAGCAGCGCGGGACAGGGATTTGTGCCTGGGGCCAACGTCCTGACTTTC
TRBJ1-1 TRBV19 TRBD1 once CASSPQGQITEAFF TGTGCCAGTAGTCCCCAGGGACAGATCACTGAAGCTTTCTTT
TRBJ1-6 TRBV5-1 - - CASSLGAGSRNSPLHF TGCGCCAGCAGCTTGGGGGCAGGGTCGAGAAATTCACCCCTCCACTTT